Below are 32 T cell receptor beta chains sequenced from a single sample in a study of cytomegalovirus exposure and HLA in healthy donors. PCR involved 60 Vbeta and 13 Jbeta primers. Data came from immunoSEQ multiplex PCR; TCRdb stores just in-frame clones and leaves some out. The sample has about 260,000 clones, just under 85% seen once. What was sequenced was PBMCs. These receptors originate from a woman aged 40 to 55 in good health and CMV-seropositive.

The CDR3 reads CASSPVGAPNTGELFF. The CDR3 DNA reads TGTGCCAGCTCACCAGTTGGGGCCCCGAACACCGGGGAGCTGTTTTTT. The chain is built from TRBV18 and TRBJ2-2; possibly TRBD1 for D (5 bases). CDR3 length: 16 amino acids. Trimming removed 2 bases at V and 0 bases at J, with 10 bases between. Germline CDR1 is KGHSH and CDR2 is LQKENI.

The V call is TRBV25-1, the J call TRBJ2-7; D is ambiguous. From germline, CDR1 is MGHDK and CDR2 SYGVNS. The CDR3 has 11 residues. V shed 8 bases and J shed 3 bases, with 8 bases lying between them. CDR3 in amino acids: CASGQVYEQYF. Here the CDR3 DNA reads TGTGCCAGCGGTCAGGTCTACGAGCAGTACTTC.

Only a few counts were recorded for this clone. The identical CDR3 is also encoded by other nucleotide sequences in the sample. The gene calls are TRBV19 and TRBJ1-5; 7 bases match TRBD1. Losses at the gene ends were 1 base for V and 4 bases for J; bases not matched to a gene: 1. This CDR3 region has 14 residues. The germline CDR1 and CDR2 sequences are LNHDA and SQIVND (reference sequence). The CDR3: CASSIGQGNQPQHF. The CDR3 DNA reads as TGTGCCAGTAGTATAGGACAGGGTAATCAGCCCCAGCATTTT.

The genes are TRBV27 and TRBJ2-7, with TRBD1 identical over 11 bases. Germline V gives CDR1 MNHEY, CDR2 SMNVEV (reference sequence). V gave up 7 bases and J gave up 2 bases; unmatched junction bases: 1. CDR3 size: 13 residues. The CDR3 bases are TGTGCCAGCAAGGGACAGGGGGCCTACGAGCAGTACTTC. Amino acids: CASKGQGAYEQYF.

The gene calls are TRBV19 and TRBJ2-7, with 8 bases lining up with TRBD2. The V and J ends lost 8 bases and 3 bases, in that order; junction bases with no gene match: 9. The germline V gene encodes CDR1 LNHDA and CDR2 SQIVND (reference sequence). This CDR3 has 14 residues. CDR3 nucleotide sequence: TGTGCCAGTGGGGGACTAGGGGGAGGCTACGAGCAGTACTTC. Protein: CASGGLGGGYEQYF.

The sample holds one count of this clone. The CDR3 coding sequence is TGTGCCAGCAGTTACGGGCAGGGAGGCTCCTACGAGCAGTACTTC. Translating it yields CASSYGQGGSYEQYF. The chain recombines TRBV6-5 with TRBJ2-7, with D possibly TRBD2 on 6 matching bases. The germline V gene encodes CDR1 MNHEY and CDR2 SVGAGI. V shed 2 bases and J shed 0 bases, with 11 bases lying between them. This CDR3 contains 15 residues.

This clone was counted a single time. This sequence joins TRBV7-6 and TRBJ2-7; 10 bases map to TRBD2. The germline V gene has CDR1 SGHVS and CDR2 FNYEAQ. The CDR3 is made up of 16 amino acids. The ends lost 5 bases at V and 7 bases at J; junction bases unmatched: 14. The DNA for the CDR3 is TGTGCCAGCAGCCCTCCTTTAAGCGGGGGGGTTTGGGAGCAGTACTTC. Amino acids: CASSPPLSGGVWEQYF.

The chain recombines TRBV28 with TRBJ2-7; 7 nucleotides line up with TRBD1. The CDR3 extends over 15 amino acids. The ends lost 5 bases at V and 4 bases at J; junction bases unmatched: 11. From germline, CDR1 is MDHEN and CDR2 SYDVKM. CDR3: CASSPSTGSSYEQYF. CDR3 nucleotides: TGTGCCAGCAGTCCCTCGACAGGGTCTTCTTACGAGCAGTACTTC.

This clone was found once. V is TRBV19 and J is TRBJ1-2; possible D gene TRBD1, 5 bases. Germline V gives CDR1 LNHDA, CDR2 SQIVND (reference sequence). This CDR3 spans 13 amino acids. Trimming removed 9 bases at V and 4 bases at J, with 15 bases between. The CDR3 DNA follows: TGTGCCAGCCTTGACAGCGATCCCTATGGCTACACCTTC. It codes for CASLDSDPYGYTF. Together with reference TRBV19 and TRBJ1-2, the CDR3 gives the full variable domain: DGGITQSPKYLFRKEGQNVTLSCEQNLNHDAMYWYRQDPGQGLRLIYYSQIVNDFQKGDIAEGYSVSREKKESFPLTVTSAQKNPTAFYLCASLDSDPYGYTFGSGTRLTVV.

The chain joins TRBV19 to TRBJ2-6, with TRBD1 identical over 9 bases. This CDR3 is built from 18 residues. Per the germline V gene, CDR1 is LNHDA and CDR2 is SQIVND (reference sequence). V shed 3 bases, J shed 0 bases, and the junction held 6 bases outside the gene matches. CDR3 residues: CASSIWGQGFSGANVLTF. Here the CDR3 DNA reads TGTGCCAGTAGTATTTGGGGACAGGGTTTCTCTGGGGCCAACGTCCTGACTTTC. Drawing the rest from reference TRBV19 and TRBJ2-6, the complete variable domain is DGGITQSPKYLFRKEGQNVTLSCEQNLNHDAMYWYRQDPGQGLRLIYYSQIVNDFQKGDIAEGYSVSREKKESFPLTVTSAQKNPTAFYLCASSIWGQGFSGANVLTFGAGSRLTVL.

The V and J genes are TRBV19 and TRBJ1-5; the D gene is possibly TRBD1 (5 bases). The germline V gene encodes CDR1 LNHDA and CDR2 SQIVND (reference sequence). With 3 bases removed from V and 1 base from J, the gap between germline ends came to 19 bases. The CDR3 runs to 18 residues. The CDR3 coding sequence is TGTGCCAGTAGTATCGTGGCAGGGCCAATTCCGAGCAATCAGCCCCAGCATTTT. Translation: CASSIVAGPIPSNQPQHF. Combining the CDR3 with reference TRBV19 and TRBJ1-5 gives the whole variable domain DGGITQSPKYLFRKEGQNVTLSCEQNLNHDAMYWYRQDPGQGLRLIYYSQIVNDFQKGDIAEGYSVSREKKESFPLTVTSAQKNPTAFYLCASSIVAGPIPSNQPQHFGDGTRLSIL.

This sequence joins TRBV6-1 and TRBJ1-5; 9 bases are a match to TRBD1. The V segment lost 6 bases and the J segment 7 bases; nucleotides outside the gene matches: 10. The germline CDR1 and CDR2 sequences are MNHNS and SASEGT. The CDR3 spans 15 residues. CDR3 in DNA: TGTGCCAGCAGCCAGGACAGGGGAGGAGAACAGCCCCAGCATTTT. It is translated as CASSQDRGGEQPQHF.

Here the CDR3 reads CASSYGSSYEQYF. In DNA, the CDR3 is TGCGCCAGCAGCTATGGCAGCTCCTACGAGCAGTACTTC. The rearrangement uses TRBV5-1 and TRBJ2-7; D remains unclear. Germline V gene sequence: CDR1 SGHRS, CDR2 YFSETQ. This CDR3 region has 13 residues. Deletions cut 3 bases from V and 0 bases from J, with 7 bases between.

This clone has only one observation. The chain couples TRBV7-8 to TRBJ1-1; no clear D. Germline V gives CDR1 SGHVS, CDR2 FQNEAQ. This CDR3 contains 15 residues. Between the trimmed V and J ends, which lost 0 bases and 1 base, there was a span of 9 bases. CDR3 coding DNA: TGTGCCAGCAGCTTAGCGCTGGCACAGAACACTGAAGCTTTCTTT. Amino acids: CASSLALAQNTEAFF. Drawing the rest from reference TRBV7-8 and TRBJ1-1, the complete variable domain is GAGVSQSPRYKVAKRGQDVALRCDPISGHVSLFWYQQALGQGPEFLTYFQNEAQLDKSGLPSDRFFAERPEGSVSTLKIQRTQQEDSAVYLCASSLALAQNTEAFFGQGTRLTVV.

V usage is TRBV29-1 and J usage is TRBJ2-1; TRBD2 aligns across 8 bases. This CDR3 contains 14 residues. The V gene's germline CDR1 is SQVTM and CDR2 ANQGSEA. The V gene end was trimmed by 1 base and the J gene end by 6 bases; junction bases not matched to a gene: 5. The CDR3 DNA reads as TGCAGCGTTGAAGCCAGCGGGAGTAGCAATGAGCAGTTCTTC. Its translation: CSVEASGSSNEQFF.

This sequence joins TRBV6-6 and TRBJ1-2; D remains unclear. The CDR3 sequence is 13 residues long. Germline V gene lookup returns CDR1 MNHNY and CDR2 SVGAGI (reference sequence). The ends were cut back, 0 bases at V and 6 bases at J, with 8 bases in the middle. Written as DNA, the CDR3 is TGTGCCAGCAGTTACTCCCCCGGAGATGGCTACACCTTC. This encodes CASSYSPGDGYTF.

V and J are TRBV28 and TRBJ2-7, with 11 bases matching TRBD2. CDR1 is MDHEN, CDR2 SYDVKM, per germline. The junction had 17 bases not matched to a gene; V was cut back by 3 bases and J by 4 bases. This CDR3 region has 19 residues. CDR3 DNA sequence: TGTGCCAGCAGTTTGCCGCTAGCGGGAGGCCAACACTACCCTTACGAGCAGTACTTC. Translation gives CASSLPLAGGQHYPYEQYF.

The DNA for the CDR3 is TGTGCCCTATTGCACCACGAGCAGTACTTC. It codes for CALLHHEQYF. The chain carries TRBV10-3 and TRBJ2-7, with D hard to call. Trimming pared 11 bases from V and 5 bases from J, leaving 10 bases between. The CDR3 length is 10 residues. The germline V gene encodes CDR1 ENHRY and CDR2 SYGVKD.

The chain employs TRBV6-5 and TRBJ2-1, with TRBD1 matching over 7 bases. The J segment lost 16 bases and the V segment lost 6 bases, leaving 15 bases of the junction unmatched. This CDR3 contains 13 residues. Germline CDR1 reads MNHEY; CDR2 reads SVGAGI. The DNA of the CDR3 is TGTGCCAGCAGACCGAGGACAGGTCGAGGGATATTCTTC. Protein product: CASRPRTGRGIFF.

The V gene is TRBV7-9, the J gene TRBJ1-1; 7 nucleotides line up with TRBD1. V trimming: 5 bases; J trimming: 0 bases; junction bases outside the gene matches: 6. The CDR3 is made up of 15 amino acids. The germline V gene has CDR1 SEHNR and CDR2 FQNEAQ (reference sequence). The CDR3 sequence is CASSDRGGLNTEAFF. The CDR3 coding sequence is TGTGCCAGCAGCGACAGAGGGGGCCTGAACACTGAAGCTTTCTTT.

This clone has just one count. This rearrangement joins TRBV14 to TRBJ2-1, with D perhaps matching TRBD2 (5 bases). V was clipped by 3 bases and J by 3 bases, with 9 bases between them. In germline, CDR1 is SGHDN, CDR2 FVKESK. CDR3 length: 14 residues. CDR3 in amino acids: CASSHRTHYNEQFF. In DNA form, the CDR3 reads TGTGCCAGCAGCCATCGGACTCACTACAATGAGCAGTTCTTC.

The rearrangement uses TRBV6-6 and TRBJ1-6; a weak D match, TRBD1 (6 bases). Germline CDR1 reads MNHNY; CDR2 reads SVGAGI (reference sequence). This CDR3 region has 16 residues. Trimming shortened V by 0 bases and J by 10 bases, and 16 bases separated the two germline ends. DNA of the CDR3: TGTGCCAGCAGTTACTCTTGGGACATCCCAAAATCACCCCTCCACTTT. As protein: CASSYSWDIPKSPLHF.

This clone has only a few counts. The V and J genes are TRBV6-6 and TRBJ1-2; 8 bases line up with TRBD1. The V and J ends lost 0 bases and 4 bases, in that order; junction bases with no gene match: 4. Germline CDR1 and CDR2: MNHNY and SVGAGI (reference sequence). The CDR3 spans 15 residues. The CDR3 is CASSYSQGARYGYTF. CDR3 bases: TGTGCCAGCAGTTACTCGCAGGGGGCCCGCTATGGCTACACCTTC.

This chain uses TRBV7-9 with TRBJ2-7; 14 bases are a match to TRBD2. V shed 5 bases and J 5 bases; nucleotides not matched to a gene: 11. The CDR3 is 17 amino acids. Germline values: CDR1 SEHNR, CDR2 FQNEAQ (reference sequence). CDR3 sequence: CASSLTSGRASGNEQYF. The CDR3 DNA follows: TGTGCCAGCAGCCTGACTAGCGGGAGGGCCAGTGGAAACGAGCAGTACTTC.

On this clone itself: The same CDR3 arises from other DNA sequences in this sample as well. Written as DNA, the CDR3 is TGTGCCAGCAGCTTAGAGGGGTCTCAGCCCCAGCATTTT. Translating gives CASSLEGSQPQHF. V usage is TRBV7-9 and J usage is TRBJ1-5; maybe TRBD1 (5 bases). Trimming stripped 1 base from V and 6 bases from J, with 7 bases between. Looked up from germline, CDR1 is SEHNR and CDR2 is FQNEAQ (reference sequence). The CDR3 contains 13 residues.

CDR3 coding DNA: TGCAGCGTAGCTAGCGGAAACACCGGGGAGCTGTTTTTT. It encodes CSVASGNTGELFF. The chain links TRBV29-1 to TRBJ2-2, with 7 bases identical to TRBD2. From germline, CDR1 is SQVTM and CDR2 ANQGSEA. With 6 bases clipped from V and 2 bases from J, the junction kept 3 bases outside the gene matches. This CDR3 is 13 amino acids long.

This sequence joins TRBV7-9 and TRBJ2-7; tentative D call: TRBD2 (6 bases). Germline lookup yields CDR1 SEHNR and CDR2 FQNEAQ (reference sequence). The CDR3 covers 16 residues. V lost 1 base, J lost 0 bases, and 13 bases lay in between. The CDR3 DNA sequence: TGTGCCAGCAGCTTAGGAAGGGACTTGAGCTCCTACGAGCAGTACTTC. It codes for CASSLGRDLSSYEQYF.

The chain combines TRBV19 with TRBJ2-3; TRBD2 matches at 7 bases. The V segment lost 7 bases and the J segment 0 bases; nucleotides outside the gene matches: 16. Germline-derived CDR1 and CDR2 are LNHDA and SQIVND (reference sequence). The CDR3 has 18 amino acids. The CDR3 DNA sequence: TGTGCCAGTACCTCGGGGTCCCCACCGGGACTAAGCACAGATACGCAGTATTTT. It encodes CASTSGSPPGLSTDTQYF.

The DNA of the CDR3 is TGCGCCAGCACCCGGACGGGAGGAGACCAAGAGACCCAGTACTTC. Encoded protein: CASTRTGGDQETQYF. This sequence joins TRBV5-1 and TRBJ2-5, with 7 bases fitting TRBD2. V lost 6 bases and J lost 0; bases outside the gene matches: 8. Germline values: CDR1 SGHRS, CDR2 YFSETQ. This CDR3 region has 15 residues.

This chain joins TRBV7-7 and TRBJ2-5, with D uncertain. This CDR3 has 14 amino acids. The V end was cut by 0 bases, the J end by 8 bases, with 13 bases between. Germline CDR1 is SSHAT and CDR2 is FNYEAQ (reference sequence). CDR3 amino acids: CASSLAAQEGTQYF. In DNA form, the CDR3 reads TGTGCCAGCAGCTTAGCGGCGCAGGAAGGTACCCAGTACTTC.

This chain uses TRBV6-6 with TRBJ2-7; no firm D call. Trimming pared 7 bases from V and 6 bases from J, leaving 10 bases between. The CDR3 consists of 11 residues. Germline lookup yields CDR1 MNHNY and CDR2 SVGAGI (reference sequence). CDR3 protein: CASTDFGEQYF. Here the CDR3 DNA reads TGTGCCAGCACCGACTTTGGCGAGCAGTACTTC.

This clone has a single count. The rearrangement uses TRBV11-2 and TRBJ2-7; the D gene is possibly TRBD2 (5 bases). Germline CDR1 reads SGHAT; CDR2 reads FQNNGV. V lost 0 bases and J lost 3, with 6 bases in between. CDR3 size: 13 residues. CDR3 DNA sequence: TGTGCCAGCAGCTTAGACGGGAACTACGAGCAGTACTTC. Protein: CASSLDGNYEQYF. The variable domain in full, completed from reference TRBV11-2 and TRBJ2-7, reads EAGVAQSPRYKIIEKRQSVAFWCNPISGHATLYWYQQILGQGPKLLIQFQNNGVVDDSQLPKDRFSAERLKGVDSTLKIQPAKLEDSAVYLCASSLDGNYEQYFGPGTRLTVT.